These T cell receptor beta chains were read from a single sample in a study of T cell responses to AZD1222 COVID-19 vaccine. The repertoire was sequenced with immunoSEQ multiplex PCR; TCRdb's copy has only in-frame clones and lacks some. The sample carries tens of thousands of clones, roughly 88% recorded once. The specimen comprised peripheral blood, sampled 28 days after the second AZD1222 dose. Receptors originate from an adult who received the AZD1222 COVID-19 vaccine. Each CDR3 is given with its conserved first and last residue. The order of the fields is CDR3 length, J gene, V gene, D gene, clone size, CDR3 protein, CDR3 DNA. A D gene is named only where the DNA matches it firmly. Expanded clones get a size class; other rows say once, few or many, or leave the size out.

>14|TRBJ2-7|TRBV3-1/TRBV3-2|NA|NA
CASSQFPGNNGQYF
TGTGCCAGCAGCCAATTTCCGGGAAATAACGGGCAGTACTTC
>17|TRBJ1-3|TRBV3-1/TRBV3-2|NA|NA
CASSQTLQGVSGNTIYF
TGTGCCAGCAGCCAGACCTTACAGGGAGTCTCTGGAAACACCATATATTTT
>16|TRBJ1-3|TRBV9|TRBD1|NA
CASSGGQGLSGNTIYF
TGTGCCAGCAGCGGGGGACAGGGCCTCTCTGGAAACACCATATATTTT
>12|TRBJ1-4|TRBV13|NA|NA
CASSLGAEKLFF
TGTGCCAGCAGCTTAGGGGCTGAAAAACTGTTTTTT
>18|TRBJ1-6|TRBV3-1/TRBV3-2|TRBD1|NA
CASSPFDRGPLGNSPLHF
TGTGCCAGCAGCCCCTTCGACAGGGGGCCTTTGGGTAATTCACCCCTCCACTTT
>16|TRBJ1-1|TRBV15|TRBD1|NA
CATSRGSGTGNTEAFF
TGTGCCACCAGCAGAGGATCCGGGACAGGGAACACTGAAGCTTTCTTT
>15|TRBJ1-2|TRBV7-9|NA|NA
CASSKEGTGLSGYTF
TGTGCCAGCAGCAAGGAAGGAACAGGGTTGAGTGGCTACACCTTC
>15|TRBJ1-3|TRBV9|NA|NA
CASGPSDSSGNTIYF
TGTGCCAGCGGGCCCTCGGACTCCTCTGGAAACACCATATATTTT
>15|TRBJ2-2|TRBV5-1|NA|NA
CATYIGSLNTGELFF
TGCGCCACCTATATTGGGTCCTTAAACACCGGGGAGCTGTTTTTT
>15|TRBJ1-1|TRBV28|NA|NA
CASSFLTGLNTEAFF
TGTGCCAGCAGTTTCCTCACGGGGTTGAACACTGAAGCTTTCTTT
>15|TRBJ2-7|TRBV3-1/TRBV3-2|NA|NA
CASSQEVWGDLEQYF
TGTGCCAGCAGCCAAGAAGTCTGGGGGGACCTCGAGCAGTACTTC
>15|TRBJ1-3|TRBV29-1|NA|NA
CSVELGARSGNTIYF
TGCAGCGTTGAATTGGGGGCACGCTCTGGAAACACCATATATTTT
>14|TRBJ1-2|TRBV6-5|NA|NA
CASSRVGGDYGYTF
TGTGCCAGCTCACGGGTGGGGGGAGACTATGGCTACACCTTC
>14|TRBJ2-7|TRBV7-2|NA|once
CASSRRRGGYEQYF
TGTGCCAGCAGCCGTAGGAGGGGCGGGTACGAGCAGTACTTC
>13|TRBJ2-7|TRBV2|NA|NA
CASSEYGTYEQYF
TGTGCCAGCAGTGAATACGGAACCTACGAGCAGTACTTC
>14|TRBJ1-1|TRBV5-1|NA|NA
CASSLVGGDTEAFF
TGCGCCAGCAGCTTGGTAGGGGGGGACACTGAAGCTTTCTTT
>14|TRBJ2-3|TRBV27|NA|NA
CASCARIPTDTQYF
TGTGCCAGCTGCGCGAGGATACCCACAGATACGCAGTATTTT
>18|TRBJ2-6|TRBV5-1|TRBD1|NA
CASSLGDRSTSGANVLTF
TGCGCCAGCAGCTTGGGGGACAGATCCACCTCTGGGGCCAACGTCCTGACTTTC
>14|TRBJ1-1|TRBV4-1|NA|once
CASSHGTLRTEAFF
TGCGCCAGCAGCCATGGGACCCTGCGCACTGAAGCTTTCTTT
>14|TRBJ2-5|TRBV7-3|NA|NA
CASSLQGPSETQYF
TGTGCCAGCAGCTTACAGGGACCCTCGGAGACCCAGTACTTC
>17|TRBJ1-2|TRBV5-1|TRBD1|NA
CASSWFAGQGTNYGYTF
TGCGCCAGCAGCTGGTTCGCGGGACAGGGGACTAACTATGGCTACACCTTC
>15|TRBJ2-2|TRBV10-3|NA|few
CAISPPGSLTGELFF
TGTGCCATCAGCCCTCCCGGGAGCCTCACCGGGGAGCTGTTTTTT
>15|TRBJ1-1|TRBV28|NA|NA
CASRLEQGGSSEAFF
TGTGCCAGCAGACTTGAACAGGGAGGGTCAAGTGAAGCTTTCTTT
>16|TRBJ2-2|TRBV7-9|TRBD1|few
CASSSRQGAHTGELFF
TGTGCCAGCAGCTCCCGACAGGGCGCCCACACCGGGGAGCTGTTTTTT
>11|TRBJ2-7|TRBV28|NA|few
CASRRGYEQYF
TGTGCCAGTCGCCGGGGGTACGAGCAGTACTTC
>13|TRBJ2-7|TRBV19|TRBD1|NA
CASSNAGGYEQYF
TGTGCCAGTAGTAATGCAGGGGGCTACGAGCAGTACTTC
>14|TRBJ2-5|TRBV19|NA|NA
CASSKRRGQETQYF
TGTGCCAGTAGTAAGAGGAGGGGACAAGAGACCCAGTACTTC
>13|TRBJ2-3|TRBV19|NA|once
CATKNWSTDTQYF
TGTGCCACCAAGAATTGGAGCACAGATACGCAGTATTTT
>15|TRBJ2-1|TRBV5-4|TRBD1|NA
CASSPGQGSYNEQFF
TGTGCCAGCAGCCCGGGACAGGGGTCCTACAATGAGCAGTTCTTC
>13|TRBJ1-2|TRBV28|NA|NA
CASIRNRQGGYTF
TGTGCCAGCATTCGAAATCGGCAGGGAGGCTACACCTTC
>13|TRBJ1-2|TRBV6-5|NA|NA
CASSYRQDYGYTF
TGTGCCAGCAGTTACCGACAGGACTATGGCTACACCTTC
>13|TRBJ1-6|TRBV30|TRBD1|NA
CACLGQNNSPLHF
TGTGCCTGTCTGGGACAGAATAATTCACCCCTCCACTTT
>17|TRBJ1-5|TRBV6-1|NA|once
CASSEVGSLYSNQPQHF
TGTGCCAGCAGTGAAGTGGGGAGTCTTTATAGCAATCAGCCCCAGCATTTT
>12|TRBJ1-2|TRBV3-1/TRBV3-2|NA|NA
CASSLRGYGYTF
TGTGCCAGCAGCCTGCGAGGCTATGGCTACACCTTC
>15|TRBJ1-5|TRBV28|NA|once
CASSFQDRVNQPQHF
TGTGCCAGCAGTTTTCAGGACAGAGTGAATCAGCCCCAGCATTTT
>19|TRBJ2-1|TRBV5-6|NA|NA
CASSLGVTYTGLDWDEQFF
TGTGCCAGCAGCTTGGGGGTTACTTATACAGGGCTTGATTGGGATGAGCAGTTCTTC
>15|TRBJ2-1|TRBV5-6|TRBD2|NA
CASSLVAGGRGEQFF
TGTGCCAGCAGCTTGGTCGCGGGGGGGCGTGGTGAGCAGTTCTTC
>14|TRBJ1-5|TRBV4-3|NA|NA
CASSQVRESQPQHF
TGCGCCAGCAGCCAGGTCCGGGAAAGTCAGCCCCAGCATTTT
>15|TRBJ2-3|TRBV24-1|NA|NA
CATSDGGLGADTQYF
TGTGCCACCAGTGATGGAGGACTTGGCGCAGATACGCAGTATTTT
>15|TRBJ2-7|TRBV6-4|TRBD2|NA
CASTPHGLAGYEQYF
TGTGCCAGCACACCGCACGGGCTAGCGGGGTACGAGCAGTACTTC
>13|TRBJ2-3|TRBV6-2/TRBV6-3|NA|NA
CASSYTKGNTQYF
TGTGCCAGCAGTTATACGAAGGGTAATACGCAGTATTTT
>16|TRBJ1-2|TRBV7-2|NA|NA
CASSLAAGGENYGYTF
TGTGCCAGCAGCTTAGCTGCGGGGGGTGAGAACTATGGCTACACCTTC
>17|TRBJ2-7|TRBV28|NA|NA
CASSFGDSSSTPYEQYF
TGTGCCAGCAGTTTCGGAGACTCCTCATCCACTCCCTACGAGCAGTACTTC
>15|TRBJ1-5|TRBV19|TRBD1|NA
CASTALGGGDQPQHF
TGTGCCAGTACCGCTCTGGGAGGGGGCGATCAGCCCCAGCATTTT
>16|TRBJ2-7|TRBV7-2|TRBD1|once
CATSPPNRGRTYEQYF
TGTGCCACCTCCCCCCCCAACAGGGGCCGGACCTACGAGCAGTACTTC
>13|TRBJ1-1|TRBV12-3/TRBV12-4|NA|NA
CASSLEMNTEAFF
TGTGCCAGCAGTTTGGAGATGAACACTGAAGCTTTCTTT
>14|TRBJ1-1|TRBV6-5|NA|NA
CASSYPGALTEAFF
TGTGCCAGCAGTTACCCGGGGGCGCTAACTGAAGCTTTCTTT
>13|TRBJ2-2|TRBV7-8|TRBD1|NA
CARGGANTGELFF
TGTGCCAGAGGGGGCGCCAACACCGGGGAGCTGTTTTTT
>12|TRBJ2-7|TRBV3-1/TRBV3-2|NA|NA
CASSQNSYEQYF
TGTGCCAGCAGCCAAAACAGCTACGAGCAGTACTTC
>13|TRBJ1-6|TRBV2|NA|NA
CASSDLGPSPLHF
TGTGCCAGCAGTGACCTCGGCCCCTCACCCCTCCACTTT
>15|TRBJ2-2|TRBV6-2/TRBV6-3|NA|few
CASSYQTANTGELFF
TGTGCCAGCAGTTACCAAACAGCGAACACCGGGGAGCTGTTTTTT
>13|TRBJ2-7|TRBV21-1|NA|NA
CASSIGKNYEQYF
TGTGCCAGCAGCATAGGCAAAAACTACGAGCAGTACTTC
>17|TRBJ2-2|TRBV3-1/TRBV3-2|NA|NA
CASSPSMGTAFPGELFF
TGTGCCAGCAGCCCTTCTATGGGGACTGCGTTTCCCGGGGAGCTGTTTTTT
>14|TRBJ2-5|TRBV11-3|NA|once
CASSPSGFEETQYF
TGTGCCAGCAGCCCTTCCGGGTTTGAAGAGACCCAGTACTTC
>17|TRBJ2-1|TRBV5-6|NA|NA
CASSSGNLPGTYNEQFF
TGTGCCAGCAGCTCTGGTAACCTACCAGGGACCTACAATGAGCAGTTCTTC
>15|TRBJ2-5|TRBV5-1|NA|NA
CASSLVGGRGETQYF
TGCGCCAGCAGCTTGGTCGGGGGGCGCGGGGAGACCCAGTACTTC
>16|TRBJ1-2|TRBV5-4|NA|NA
CASSLGGVRSSYGYTF
TGTGCCAGCAGCTTGGGAGGAGTTAGGTCGTCCTATGGCTACACCTTC